These T cell receptor beta chains were read from a single sample in a study of regulatory T cells in long-lasting Graves disease. TCRdb analysed the multiplex PCR reads with MiXCR anew, one entry per CDR3 protein. Of approximately 400,000 distinct CDR3 sequences listed, roughly 24% are singletons. Sequenced here: peripheral blood mononuclear cells (PBMCs), sampled when the disease was refractory, from a patient treated with antithyroid drugs. These receptors all come from a woman in her 40s with Graves disease. CDR3s include the opening cysteine and the closing phenylalanine or tryptophan. The D gene is left open where the match is weak. Where a row states a size, it is once, few, many or the class of an expanded clone; other rows omit it.

J,D,V,size,DNA,CDR3
TRBJ2-1,-,TRBV19,few,TGTGCCAGTAGACGTACAGTCCTTAGCTCCTACAATGAGCAGTTCTTC,CASRRTVLSSYNEQFF
TRBJ2-7,TRBD2,TRBV7-9,-,TGTGCCAGCAGCTCGTGGACTAGCGGGAGGAACTACGAGCAGTACTTC,CASSSWTSGRNYEQYF
TRBJ2-5,TRBD1,TRBV4-1,few,TGCGCCAGCAGCCAAGGGGACAGGGTATTTGAGACCCAGTACTTC,CASSQGDRVFETQYF
TRBJ2-1,-,TRBV7-2,-,TGTGCCAGCAGCTTAGCCCCCTGGGTTGGGGAGCAGTTCTTC,CASSLAPWVGEQFF
TRBJ1-3,-,TRBV20-1,-,TGCAGTGCCCTGAGATCGAGAAACACCATATATTTT,CSALRSRNTIYF
TRBJ2-5,-,TRBV12-3/TRBV12-4,many,TGTGCCAGCAGTGTAGCTACCAAAGAGACCCAGTACTTC,CASSVATKETQYF
TRBJ1-2,TRBD1,TRBV2,many,TGTGCCAGCAGCCGAACGGGACAGGGTTATGGCTACACCTTC,CASSRTGQGYGYTF
TRBJ1-1,-,TRBV19,many,TGTGCCAGTACCATGGGGAGGAACACTGAAGCTTTCTTT,CASTMGRNTEAFF
TRBJ2-2,TRBD1,TRBV6-1,many,TGTGCCAGCAGGGCAGGGGGTGACACCGGGGAGCTGTTTTTT,CASRAGGDTGELFF
TRBJ1-5,TRBD1,TRBV4-1,few,TGCGCCAGCAGCCATCCCGGGACAGGGAATCAGCCCCAGCATTTT,CASSHPGTGNQPQHF
TRBJ2-2,-,TRBV7-2,-,TGTGCCAGCAGCTCCCGGTCAAGGGCCGGGGAGCTGTTTTTT,CASSSRSRAGELFF
TRBJ2-7,TRBD2,TRBV28,-,TGTGCCAGCAGTTTTCAGCCTAGCGGGAGATCTGTGTGGTACGAGCAGTACTTC,CASSFQPSGRSVWYEQYF
TRBJ2-2,-,TRBV10-3,few,TGTGCCACCTCCAGAGGCAGGGGGGACACCGGGGAGCTGTTTTTT,CATSRGRGDTGELFF
TRBJ2-7,-,TRBV11-2,-,TGTGCCAGCAGCTGGGAAGTGACAGCCTCCTACGAGCAGTACTTC,CASSWEVTASYEQYF
TRBJ2-5,-,TRBV4-1,-,TGCGCCAGCAGCCGAGCGACCGTGTACCAAGAGACCCAGTACTTC,CASSRATVYQETQYF
TRBJ2-5,TRBD1,TRBV5-1,few,TGCGCCAGCAGCTTGAACACAGGGGGCATTCCGGAGACCCAGTACTTC,CASSLNTGGIPETQYF
TRBJ2-7,TRBD2,TRBV6-5,-,TGTGCCAGCAGTTACTCGGGTAGCGGGAAAGCCTACGAGCAGTACTTC,CASSYSGSGKAYEQYF
TRBJ2-7,TRBD1,TRBV5-5,-,TGTGCCAGCAGCCCCGCCGGGACAGCTTACGAGCAGTACTTC,CASSPAGTAYEQYF
TRBJ1-5,-,TRBV27,-,TGTGCCAGCAGTGAATGGGAGAACCAGCCCCAGCATTTT,CASSEWENQPQHF
TRBJ2-3,TRBD2,TRBV7-8,-,TGTGCCAGCAGATACACTAGCGCGTCGAGCACAGATACGCAGTATTTT,CASRYTSASSTDTQYF
TRBJ2-5,-,TRBV12-3/TRBV12-4,-,TGTGCCAGCCGGACCGGGACTCGAGAGACCCAGTACTTC,CASRTGTRETQYF
TRBJ2-7,TRBD1,TRBV7-2,-,TGTGCCAGCAGCCACGACAGGGCTATGTACGAGCAGTACTTC,CASSHDRAMYEQYF
TRBJ1-1,-,TRBV5-1,-,TGCGCCAGCAGCTTGGCGCAGGGGAGCACTGAAGCTTTCTTT,CASSLAQGSTEAFF
TRBJ1-4,TRBD1,TRBV20-1,-,TGCAGTGCGAAGAACAGGGGGCTGTCTAATGAAAAACTGTTTTTT,CSAKNRGLSNEKLFF
TRBJ1-4,-,TRBV7-9,-,TGTGCCAGCAGCTTAGCAGGACAGCCAAAACTTACGAGTGAAAAACTGTTTTTT,CASSLAGQPKLTSEKLFF
TRBJ2-7,-,TRBV6-1,many,TGTGCCAGCAGTATGGGGGCAGTCAGATACGAGCAGTACTTC,CASSMGAVRYEQYF
TRBJ1-1,-,TRBV7-9,-,TGTGCCAGCAGCTCAACCCCGAGTCACGGTGAAGCTTTCTTT,CASSSTPSHGEAFF
TRBJ2-1,TRBD2,TRBV28,few,TGTGCCACCCGGGGTAGCGGGAGGATCCATGAGCAGTTCTTC,CATRGSGRIHEQFF
TRBJ1-1,-,TRBV12-3/TRBV12-4,many,TGTGCCAGCAGTTTTGGTGAAGGGGGAGACACTGAAGCTTTCTTT,CASSFGEGGDTEAFF
TRBJ2-2,TRBD2,TRBV5-1,-,TGCGCCAGCAGCACGACTAGCCACACCGGGGAGCTGTTTTTT,CASSTTSHTGELFF
TRBJ1-1,-,TRBV3-1,few,TGTGCCAGCAGCCAAGGAGTGGGGGCTTTCACTGAAGCTTTCTTT,CASSQGVGAFTEAFF
TRBJ2-7,TRBD1,TRBV20-1,few,TGCAGTGCTCTGCGGGCCGGGACAGGGGCGGAGTACGAGCAGTACTTC,CSALRAGTGAEYEQYF
TRBJ2-2,-,TRBV20-1,few,TGCAGTGCTAGAGATTATAGTGGGGAGCTGTTTTTT,CSARDYSGELFF
TRBJ2-1,-,TRBV28,-,TGTGCCAGCAGTTTTTTAGGTGAGCAGTTCTTC,CASSFLGEQFF
TRBJ1-5,-,TRBV12-3/TRBV12-4,many,TGTGCCAGCAGTCTGGGAGGGGGTAGCAATCAGCCCCAGCATTTT,CASSLGGGSNQPQHF
TRBJ2-1,TRBD2,TRBV11-1,few,TGTGCCAGCAGCCTCGGACTAGCGGGAGAAGTGGACAATGAGCAGTTCTTC,CASSLGLAGEVDNEQFF
TRBJ2-1,TRBD2,TRBV28,-,TGTGCCAGCAGCCAAGCCGCTAGCGGGAGCCGCGGCAATGAGCAGTTCTTC,CASSQAASGSRGNEQFF
TRBJ1-6,TRBD1,TRBV6-1,many,TGTGCCAGCAGACAACAGGGGATAGGGAATTCACCCCTCCACTTT,CASRQQGIGNSPLHF
TRBJ2-6,-,TRBV3-1,few,TGTGCCAGCAGCCGAGAGGGGTACTCTGGGGCCAACGTCCTGACTTTC,CASSREGYSGANVLTF
TRBJ1-3,-,TRBV7-2,-,TGTGCCAGCAGCTTAGTGGGACGTAGCTCTGGAAACACCATATATTTT,CASSLVGRSSGNTIYF
TRBJ2-2,-,TRBV19,few,TGTGCCAGTAGCTTGACCGACACCGGGGAGCTGTTTTTT,CASSLTDTGELFF
TRBJ2-5,TRBD2,TRBV6-1,many,TGTGCCAGCAACGGGGGAGCGGGAGGGATAGGGACCCAGTACTTC,CASNGGAGGIGTQYF
TRBJ1-5,TRBD1,TRBV6-1,-,TGTGCCAGCAGCTCGACAGGGTACGAATATAGCAATCAGCCCCAGCATTTT,CASSSTGYEYSNQPQHF
TRBJ2-7,TRBD2,TRBV6-1,-,TGTGCCAGCAGCCGTAGCGGGAGCTCCTACGAGCAGTACTTC,CASSRSGSSYEQYF
TRBJ2-1,TRBD2,TRBV7-9,-,TGTGCCAGCAGCTTCCCTAGCGGGAGGGCCGCGAGCTCCTACAATGAGCAGTTCTTC,CASSFPSGRAASSYNEQFF
TRBJ2-7,TRBD2,TRBV27,few,TGTGCCAGCAGTAGGTATAGCGGGGCCGGTGAGCAGTACTTC,CASSRYSGAGEQYF
TRBJ2-7,TRBD2,TRBV6-1,few,TGTGCCAGCAGAACCGGGACACCGCGGAGAGGGACTAGCGGGGACCGTCTCACCTACGAGCAGTACTTC,CASRTGTPRRGTSGDRLTYEQYF
TRBJ2-5,TRBD2,TRBV12-3/TRBV12-4,many,TGTGCCAGCAGCCCAGGGCCGTATAGCGGGAGCCAAGAGACCCAGTACTTC,CASSPGPYSGSQETQYF
TRBJ1-6,-,TRBV6-5,few,TGTGCCAGCAGTTACACTCCCCGGGATTCACCCCTCCACTTT,CASSYTPRDSPLHF
TRBJ2-1,-,TRBV2,few,TGTGCCAGCAGCCAAACCGAGCGGAGGGGGCAGTTCTTC,CASSQTERRGQFF
TRBJ1-2,-,TRBV27,many,TGTGCCAGCAGTTTCGGGCCCAGCGCTAACTATGGCTACACCTTC,CASSFGPSANYGYTF
TRBJ2-7,-,TRBV20-1,few,TGCAGTGCACCTCACACAGGGGTAGGGGGGTACGAGCAGTACTTC,CSAPHTGVGGYEQYF
TRBJ2-1,-,TRBV6-9,many,TGTGCCAGCAGTTGGGGACCCAACAATGAGCAGTTCTTC,CASSWGPNNEQFF
TRBJ2-5,TRBD2,TRBV28,many,TGTGCCAGCAGTACTCTAGCGGGAGGTGAAGAGACCCAGTACTTC,CASSTLAGGEETQYF